Listed here are 24 T cell receptor beta chains from one sample, sequenced in a study of identifying expanded T cells in peripheral blood. Clones were read by immunoSEQ multiplex PCR, and TCRdb kept only the in-frame ones, dropping some. The sample holds some 75,000 clones; 90% are singletons and the top ten take roughly 3.5%. Sequenced input: blood. All receptors derive from a person between 18 and 70 years old in good health.

The sample holds one count of this clone. J is TRBJ2-2 and V is TRBV7-9; 11 bases fit TRBD2. The CDR3 sequence is 19 residues long. V was pared by 2 bases and J by 0 bases, with 8 bases of the junction left unmatched. Germline assignment: CDR1 SEHNR and CDR2 FQNEAQ (reference sequence). CDR3 sequence: CASSLPLTSGTANTGELFF. CDR3 sequence (DNA): TGTGCCAGCAGCTTACCACTGACTAGCGGGACAGCGAACACCGGGGAGCTGTTTTTT.

V gene TRBV5-6 combines with J gene TRBJ1-1; the match to TRBD1 covers 9 bases. The germline CDR1 and CDR2 sequences are SGHDT and YYEEEE. The trim removed 4 bases at V and 10 bases at J, leaving 8 bases unmatched. There are 13 residues in the CDR3. CDR3 sequence: CASSPRTGVRAFF. The CDR3 DNA reads TGTGCCAGCAGCCCGAGGACAGGGGTGAGAGCTTTCTTT.

The genes are TRBV29-1 and TRBJ2-7, with D perhaps matching TRBD1 (6 bases). This CDR3 spans 13 amino acids. The ends were cut back, 6 bases at V and 5 bases at J, with 17 bases in the middle. Germline CDR1 SQVTM, CDR2 ANQGSEA. CDR3 in DNA: TGCAGCGTGGATCCTGGGGGCAGCCACGAGCAGTACTTC. This codes for CSVDPGGSHEQYF.

The chain carries TRBV5-1 and TRBJ2-3; no definite D call. Germline-derived CDR1 and CDR2 are SGHRS and YFSETQ. This CDR3 is 13 amino acids long. V lost 0 bases, J lost 4 bases, and 6 bases lay in between. The CDR3 region is CASSLETADTQYF. In nucleotides, the CDR3 is TGCGCCAGCAGCTTGGAGACGGCAGATACGCAGTATTTT.

The sample holds a few counts of this clone. V and J are TRBV19 and TRBJ1-2; the match to TRBD1 covers 7 bases. The V and J ends lost 5 bases and 7 bases, in that order; junction bases with no gene match: 13. The CDR3 is made up of 15 amino acids. Germline CDR1 LNHDA, CDR2 SQIVND (reference sequence). The CDR3 sequence: CASSPLGPTGSGYTF. The CDR3 DNA is TGTGCCAGTAGTCCTCTGGGCCCGACAGGGAGTGGCTACACCTTC.

This clone was recorded only once. This chain uses TRBV7-2 with TRBJ1-1; 8 nucleotides agree with TRBD1. The CDR3 is made up of 14 amino acids. Per the germline V gene, CDR1 is SGHTA and CDR2 is FQGNSA. V was clipped by 7 bases and J by 5 bases; unmatched bases: 9. Here the CDR3 reads CASNQGTGRTEAFF. In DNA form, the CDR3 reads TGTGCCAGCAACCAAGGGACAGGCCGAACTGAAGCTTTCTTT.

The genes are TRBV6-5 and TRBJ1-2, with a weak D call TRBD1 (5 bases). With 0 bases removed from V and 8 bases from J, the gap between germline ends came to 16 bases. The CDR3 contains 15 residues. The germline V gene has CDR1 MNHEY and CDR2 SVGAGI. This CDR3 reads CASSYSVGPVWGYTF. Here the CDR3 DNA reads TGTGCCAGCAGTTACTCGGTGGGGCCAGTATGGGGCTACACCTTC.

This rearrangement joins TRBV25-1 to TRBJ1-2, with 8 bases fitting TRBD1. Germline CDR1 and CDR2: MGHDK and SYGVNS. This CDR3 has 14 amino acids. The V segment lost 6 bases and the J segment 2 bases; nucleotides outside the gene matches: 5. Here the CDR3 DNA reads TGTGCCAGCAGCTTAGGACAGGGAAACTATGGCTACACCTTC. It codes for CASSLGQGNYGYTF.

The J gene is TRBJ2-1, the V gene TRBV9; 8 bases map to TRBD1. The ends lost 0 bases at V and 1 base at J; junction bases unmatched: 3. The CDR3 is 16 residues long. Per the germline V gene, CDR1 is SGDLS and CDR2 is YYNGEE. For the CDR3, the DNA is TGTGCCAGCAGCGTAGAGGACAGGGTTTCCTACAATGAGCAGTTCTTC. Amino acids: CASSVEDRVSYNEQFF.

V and J are TRBV23-1 and TRBJ2-7, with TRBD2 identical over 7 bases. TRBV23-1 is designated an ORF whose function remains uncertain. The CDR3 loop spans 16 amino acids. The J segment lost 4 bases and the V segment lost 3 bases, leaving 12 bases of the junction unmatched. The CDR3 DNA reads TGCGCCAGCAGTCAGCCCTCCACCGGGGGGACTTACGAGCAGTACTTC. Protein product: CASSQPSTGGTYEQYF.

The rearrangement uses TRBV5-1 and TRBJ1-2; D ambiguous. The CDR3 has 14 residues. Trimming took 4 bases from V and 8 from J, leaving 18 bases between them. The germline V gene has CDR1 SGHRS and CDR2 YFSETQ. CDR3 bases: TGCGCCAGCAGCGAAAATTCCGGGCCAGGAGGCTACACCTTC. Its protein product is CASSENSGPGGYTF.

The J gene is TRBJ2-4, the V gene TRBV18, with D perhaps TRBD2 (5 bases). V lost 1 base and J lost 5, with 21 bases in between. Germline-derived CDR1 and CDR2 are KGHSH and LQKENI. The CDR3 covers 18 residues. The CDR3 protein is CASSPRGAGGQEQNIQYF. CDR3 sequence (DNA): TGTGCCAGCTCACCACGAGGAGCAGGAGGCCAGGAGCAAAACATTCAGTACTTC.

V usage is TRBV11-2 and J usage is TRBJ2-7; D not certain. The CDR3 has 12 residues. From germline, CDR1 is SGHAT and CDR2 FQNNGV. Trimming took off 3 bases at V and 0 bases at J, with 3 bases between the two ends. CDR3 in amino acids: CASSFSSYEQYF. The CDR3 DNA reads as TGTGCCAGCAGCTTTAGCTCCTACGAGCAGTACTTC.

V and J are TRBV27 and TRBJ1-2, with a weak D call TRBD1 (5 bases). Trimming took 6 bases from V and 0 from J, leaving 14 bases between them. CDR1 is MNHEY and CDR2 is SMNVEV in the germline V gene (reference sequence). CDR3 length: 15 amino acids. CDR3 coding DNA: TGTGCCAGCAGATTGGGCAGGGAGCCTAACTATGGCTACACCTTC. Amino acids: CASRLGREPNYGYTF.

The chain joins TRBV28 to TRBJ1-5, with TRBD1 matching 7 bases. Germline lookup yields CDR1 MDHEN and CDR2 SYDVKM. Trimming cost V 6 bases and J 3 bases; bases outside gene matches: 17. The CDR3 loop spans 18 amino acids. The CDR3 DNA reads TGTGCCAGCAGAAGTTTAGCGCCCACGGGACAGACCAATCAGCCCCAGCATTTT. This codes for CASRSLAPTGQTNQPQHF.

The CDR3 reads CASSLGDRNYEQYF. CDR3 DNA sequence: TGTGCCAGCAGCTTGGGGGACAGGAACTACGAGCAGTACTTC. The rearrangement uses TRBV5-4 and TRBJ2-7; 8 nucleotides align to TRBD1. The CDR3 runs to 14 residues. The V segment lost 0 bases and the J segment 3 bases; nucleotides outside the gene matches: 2. Looked up from germline, CDR1 is SGHNT and CDR2 is YYREEE (reference sequence).

The chain links TRBV5-8 to TRBJ2-1, with TRBD2 as a possible D gene (6 bases). Deletions cut 0 bases from V and 4 bases from J, with 11 bases between. In germline, CDR1 is SGHTS, CDR2 YDEGEE. This CDR3 comprises 15 residues. The DNA of the CDR3 is TGTGCCAGCAGCTTGGCGGGACTTCAATACAATGAGCAGTTCTTC. This encodes CASSLAGLQYNEQFF. The full variable domain, completed using reference TRBV5-8 and TRBJ2-1, is EAGVTQSPTHLIKTRGQQATLRCSPISGHTSVYWYQQALGLGLQFLLWYDEGEERNRGNFPPRFSGRQFPNYSSELNVNALELEDSALYLCASSLAGLQYNEQFFGPGTRLTVL.

The chain combines TRBV25-1 with TRBJ1-2, with TRBD1 matching 9 bases. V lost 3 bases, J lost 8 bases, and 10 bases stayed unmatched. Germline lookup yields CDR1 MGHDK and CDR2 SYGVNS. There are 15 residues in the CDR3. The chain's CDR3 is CASSDPGQGVGGYTF. DNA of the CDR3: TGTGCCAGCAGTGACCCGGGACAGGGTGTCGGGGGCTACACCTTC.

CDR3: CAWAKQGWNQPQHF. For the CDR3, the DNA is TGTGCCTGGGCAAAACAGGGATGGAATCAGCCCCAGCATTTT. V and J are TRBV30 and TRBJ1-5, with D maybe TRBD1 (6 bases). Looked up from germline, CDR1 is GTSNPN and CDR2 is SVGIG (reference sequence). CDR3 size: 14 residues. With 5 bases removed from V and 4 bases from J, the gap between germline ends came to 15 bases.

The chain has TRBV5-1 and TRBJ2-3, with 10 bases lining up with TRBD2. Germline V gene lookup returns CDR1 SGHRS and CDR2 YFSETQ. This CDR3 has 17 residues. The ends lost 4 bases at V and 1 base at J; junction bases unmatched: 9. The CDR3 sequence is CASSRGVLAGGTDTQYF. The CDR3 DNA is TGCGCCAGCAGCCGTGGGGTCCTAGCGGGGGGCACAGATACGCAGTATTTT. Drawing the rest from reference TRBV5-1 and TRBJ2-3, the complete variable domain is KAGVTQTPRYLIKTRGQQVTLSCSPISGHRSVSWYQQTPGQGLQFLFEYFSETQRNKGNFPGRFSGRQFSNSRSEMNVSTLELGDSALYLCASSRGVLAGGTDTQYFGPGTRLTVL.

CDR3 in amino acids: CASSRPVTGHSTDTQYF. The CDR3, as DNA: TGTGCCAGCAGCCGCCCAGTAACAGGGCACAGCACAGATACGCAGTATTTT. V is TRBV4-2 and J is TRBJ2-3, with D perhaps matching TRBD1 (6 bases). Trimming removed 4 bases from V and 0 bases from J, with 17 bases in between. This CDR3 has 17 residues. CDR1 is LGHNA and CDR2 is YNFKEQ in the germline V gene.

V and J are TRBV28 and TRBJ2-7; D uncertain. This CDR3 has 12 residues. CDR1 is MDHEN and CDR2 is SYDVKM in the germline V gene. V was clipped by 2 bases and J by 3 bases, with 5 bases between them. The CDR3 DNA reads TGTGCCAGCAGTTTACCAGGCTACGAGCAGTACTTC. This sequence encodes CASSLPGYEQYF.

This clone was seen more than once but under ten times. J is TRBJ2-2 and V is TRBV30; possibly TRBD2 for D (5 bases). This CDR3 has 14 residues. CDR1 and CDR2 (germline): GTSNPN, SVGIG (reference sequence). V was trimmed by 3 bases and J by 2 bases, leaving 10 bases between them. CDR3 nucleotides: TGTGCCTGGAGGCGACTATTCAACACCGGGGAGCTGTTTTTT. Translation: CAWRRLFNTGELFF. Together with reference TRBV30 and TRBJ2-2, the CDR3 gives the full variable domain: SQTIHQWPATLVQPVGSPLSLECTVEGTSNPNLYWYRQAAGRGLQLLFYSVGIGQISSEVPQNLSASRPQDRQFILSSKKLLLSDSGFYLCAWRRLFNTGELFFGEGSRLTVL.

This rearrangement joins TRBV5-6 to TRBJ1-2, with D perhaps TRBD1 (5 bases). Germline lookup yields CDR1 SGHDT and CDR2 YYEEEE. This CDR3 spans 14 amino acids. With 0 bases removed from V and 0 bases from J, the gap between germline ends came to 6 bases. The CDR3 DNA sequence: TGTGCCAGCAGCTTGGTACAGGCTAACTATGGCTACACCTTC. Amino acids: CASSLVQANYGYTF.